This TCR beta chain was identified in a study of T-cell memory formation after mild COVID-19. Study-level findings and limits: Pre-infection memory carried some responding clones, suggesting that cross-reactive memory joined. Contracting clones localized mainly to CM and EM when CD4+ and mainly to EMRA when CD8+. There was a balanced CD4/CD8 profile in clones contracting day 15 to 85, and later expanders leaned CD4+.

A note on this clonotype: The antigen remains unidentified.

Germline-derived CDR1 and CDR2 are SGHNT and YENEEA. This CDR3 is built from 14 residues. Trimming took off 4 bases at V and 1 base at J, with 8 bases between the two ends. TCRdb redid the calling of the 5' RACE reads with MiXCR, one entry per CDR3 protein. This table holds 150,000 to 200,000 distinct CDR3 sequences, 13% to 15% found once. The sequenced sample consisted of PBMCs or a T cell subset sorted from them (not recorded which). The chain uses TRBV11-3 and TRBJ2-1; D is unclear. The TCR comes from an adult woman who had mild COVID-19 (a few samples of this study predate the infection). Cell type and time point are not known. The CDR3 here is CASSSVASYNEQFF. DNA of the CDR3: TGTGCCAGCAGCTCAGTCGCTTCCTACAATGAGCAGTTCTTC.